Each of the 13 T cell receptor beta chains below was sequenced from the same sample in a study of cytotoxic CD8 clonotypes in ibrutinib-treated CLL (dated by TCRdb to the early 2020s). What this sample's time point label stands for: 20 to 25 months on ibrutinib. The library was built by means of the immunoSEQ multiplex PCR assay. TCRdb obtained this table from immuneACCESS and retained in-frame rearrangements with V and J assigned. These tables miss some clones; where compared with another copy, unresolved V genes account for less than half of the shortfall, and the remainder is unexplained. The sample profile shows roughly 200,000 clones; 72% of them were found once. The top ten constitute roughly 12% of the sample. The specimen comprised PBMCs, sampled after 24 months of ibrutinib treatment. The receptors shown here come from a human donor with chronic lymphocytic leukemia.

The genes are TRBV29-1 and TRBJ2-7, with D perhaps TRBD1 (6 bases). The CDR3 totals 14 residues. V lost 3 bases and J 0 bases, leaving 12 bases between the germline ends. In germline, CDR1 is SQVTM, CDR2 ANQGSEA. CDR3 loop: CSVESLGASYEQYF. The CDR3 DNA reads TGCAGCGTTGAGTCCCTGGGGGCCTCCTACGAGCAGTACTTC.

The V gene is TRBV9, the J gene TRBJ1-2; the D gene is possibly TRBD1 (5 bases). The CDR3 consists of 13 residues. V lost 4 bases to trimming and J lost 5 bases, with 12 bases between them. CDR1 is SGDLS, CDR2 YYNGEE, per germline. CDR3 sequence: CASSPTASYGYTF. CDR3 nucleotides: TGTGCCAGCAGCCCGACAGCGAGTTATGGCTACACCTTC.

The rearrangement links TRBV5-1 to TRBJ2-1; TRBD2 might be the D (6 bases). Germline CDR1 SGHRS, CDR2 YFSETQ. The CDR3 has 17 amino acids. V lost 0 bases, J lost 7 bases, and 20 bases lay in between. CDR3 sequence: CASSLGPLAGFWNEQFF. CDR3 DNA: TGCGCCAGCAGCTTGGGCCCCTTGGCGGGATTTTGGAATGAGCAGTTCTTC.

A word on this clone: The same CDR3 arises from other DNA sequences in this sample as well. The chain employs TRBV6-6 and TRBJ2-5, with D maybe TRBD1 (6 bases). This CDR3 has 14 amino acids. Per the germline V gene, CDR1 is MNHNY and CDR2 is SVGAGI (reference sequence). Trimming took off 0 bases at V and 1 base at J, with 6 bases between the two ends. The CDR3 sequence is CASSYSRGQETQYF. The CDR3, as DNA: TGTGCCAGCAGTTACTCCAGGGGCCAAGAGACCCAGTACTTC.

V is TRBV7-3 and J is TRBJ2-5; 7 positions agree with TRBD2. The CDR3 is 14 residues long. The ends lost 4 bases at V and 4 bases at J; junction bases unmatched: 6. CDR1 SGHTA and CDR2 FQGTGA come from the germline V gene. CDR3 nucleotides: TGTGCCAGCAGCTCGAGGACTAGTCCAGAGACCCAGTACTTC. Its translation: CASSSRTSPETQYF. Drawing the rest from reference TRBV7-3 and TRBJ2-5, the complete variable domain is GAGVSQTPSNKVTEKGKYVELRCDPISGHTALYWYRQSLGQGPEFLIYFQGTGAADDSGLPNDRFFAVRPEGSVSTLKIQRTERGDSAVYLCASSSRTSPETQYFGPGTRLLVL.

The genes are TRBV27 and TRBJ2-7; TRBD2 matches 13 bases. The CDR3 extends over 17 amino acids. Trimming removed 1 base from V and 0 bases from J; junction bases left unmatched: 3. In germline, CDR1 is MNHEY, CDR2 SMNVEV (reference sequence). CDR3 loop: CASSLWGTSGISYEQYF. CDR3 nucleotide sequence: TGTGCCAGCAGTTTATGGGGGACTAGCGGGATCTCCTACGAGCAGTACTTC.

The chain links TRBV30 to TRBJ1-5; 7 positions agree with TRBD1. Germline CDR1 and CDR2: GTSNPN and SVGIG (reference sequence). The CDR3 is 15 amino acids. With V trimmed by 4 bases and J by 5 bases, 11 bases remained unmatched. CDR3 residues: CAWTEGAGRDQPQHF. In DNA, the CDR3 is TGTGCCTGGACGGAGGGGGCAGGGAGGGATCAGCCCCAGCATTTT.

CDR3 sequence: CASSLGSGTSGNTIYF. CDR3 nucleotide sequence: TGTGCCAGCAGCTTAGGTTCAGGGACCTCTGGAAACACCATATATTTT. The rearrangement links TRBV7-9 to TRBJ1-3; D may be TRBD1 (5 bases). Germline loops: CDR1 SEHNR, CDR2 FQNEAQ (reference sequence). The CDR3 runs 16 residues. Trimming stripped 1 base from V and 0 bases from J, with 10 bases between.

CDR3 in amino acids: CASSQLRQGKAEAFF. For the CDR3, the DNA is TGTGCCAGCAGCCAACTTAGACAGGGGAAAGCTGAAGCTTTCTTT. V is TRBV6-5 and J is TRBJ1-1; 8 positions match TRBD1. Germline-derived CDR1 and CDR2 are MNHEY and SVGAGI. This CDR3 has 15 amino acids. The V segment lost 6 bases and the J segment 6 bases; nucleotides outside the gene matches: 12.

The chain employs TRBV18 and TRBJ2-1; 12 positions agree with TRBD2. Germline V gene lookup returns CDR1 KGHSH and CDR2 LQKENI. The CDR3 loop spans 16 amino acids. The ends lost 2 bases at V and 1 base at J; junction bases unmatched: 0. CDR3 nucleotide sequence: TGTGCCAGCTCACCAGGGACTAGCGGGTCCTACAATGAGCAGTTCTTC. The encoded protein is CASSPGTSGSYNEQFF. Looking up the rest from reference TRBV18 and TRBJ2-1 gives the full variable domain: NAGVMQNPRHLVRRRGQEARLRCSPMKGHSHVYWYRQLPEEGLKFMVYLQKENIIDESGMPKERFSAEFPKEGPSILRIQQVVRGDSAAYFCASSPGTSGSYNEQFFGPGTRLTVL.

Turning to this clone: Other DNA sequences in the same sample also yield this CDR3. The V call is TRBV28, the J call TRBJ2-5; 14 bases match TRBD2. This CDR3 contains 15 residues. CDR1 is MDHEN, CDR2 SYDVKM, per germline. V shed 6 bases and J 5 bases; nucleotides not matched to a gene: 5. This chain's CDR3 is CASSLGLAGVETQYF. CDR3 coding DNA: TGTGCCAGCAGCCTGGGACTAGCGGGAGTGGAGACCCAGTACTTC.

This sequence joins TRBV13 and TRBJ2-3, with D possibly TRBD2 on 6 matching bases. This CDR3 comprises 13 residues. Germline V gives CDR1 PRHDT, CDR2 FYEKMQ (reference sequence). Trimming took off 5 bases at V and 5 bases at J, with 11 bases between the two ends. CDR3 nucleotides: TGTGCCAGCAGCCTATCGGGGGTAGATACGCAGTATTTT. Its translation is CASSLSGVDTQYF.

In DNA, the CDR3 is TGTGCCAGCAGCTTCGGAGCGGGAATAGAGACCCAGTACTTC. This translates into CASSFGAGIETQYF. The chain is built from TRBV13 and TRBJ2-5; 7 nucleotides agree with TRBD2. The CDR3 is 14 amino acids. V lost 3 bases to trimming and J lost 4 bases; unmatched junction nucleotides: 5. Per germline, CDR1 PRHDT and CDR2 FYEKMQ (reference sequence). Full variable domain (outside the CDR3, taken from reference TRBV13 and TRBJ2-5): AAGVIQSPRHLIKEKRETATLKCYPIPRHDTVYWYQQGPGQDPQFLISFYEKMQSDKGSIPDRFSAQQFSDYHSELNMSSLELGDSALYFCASSFGAGIETQYFGPGTRLLVL.